The clone carrying this T cell receptor beta chain is medium-sized (0.01 to 0.1%). The antigen remains unidentified. This sample is part of a study of early T cells in non-severe SARS-CoV-2 infection. Study-wide findings and caveats: There was a bias toward anti-spike CD8 responses in VDJdb matching, which missed private and CD4 specificities.

Researchers attached unique molecular identifiers to individual cDNA molecules. Via MiXCR, TCRdb re-called the 5' RACE reads, giving one row per CDR3 protein. The repertoire has some 51,000 distinct CDR3 sequences, just under 15% of them found once; the top ten carry over 8%. The receptor's source is an adult who was a healthcare worker with PCR-confirmed SARS-CoV-2 infection or an uninfected control (not recorded which). This material consisted of whole blood, taken at baseline.

The CDR3 region has the DNA TGTGCCAGCAGGGGGGACAGGGAGGTCAATGAGCAGTTCTTC. Translation: CASRGDREVNEQFF. This chain joins TRBV6-1 and TRBJ2-1; 9 nucleotides match TRBD1. CDR1 is MNHNS and CDR2 is SASEGT in the germline V gene. The CDR3 is made up of 14 amino acids. The junction had 6 bases not matched to a gene; V was cut back by 6 bases and J by 6 bases.